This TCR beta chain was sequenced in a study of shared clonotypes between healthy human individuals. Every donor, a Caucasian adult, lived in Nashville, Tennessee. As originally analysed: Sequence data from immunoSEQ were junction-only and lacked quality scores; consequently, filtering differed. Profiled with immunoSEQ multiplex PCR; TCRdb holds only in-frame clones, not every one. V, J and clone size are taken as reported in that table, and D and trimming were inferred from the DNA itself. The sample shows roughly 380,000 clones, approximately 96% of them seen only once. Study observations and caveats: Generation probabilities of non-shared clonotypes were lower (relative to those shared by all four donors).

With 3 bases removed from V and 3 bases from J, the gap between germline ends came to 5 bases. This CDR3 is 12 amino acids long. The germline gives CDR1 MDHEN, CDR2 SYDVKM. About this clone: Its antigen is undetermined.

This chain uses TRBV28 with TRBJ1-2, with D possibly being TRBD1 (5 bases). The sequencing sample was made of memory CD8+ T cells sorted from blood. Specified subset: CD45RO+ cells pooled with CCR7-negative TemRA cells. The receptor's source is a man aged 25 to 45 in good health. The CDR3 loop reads CASSFRDYGYTF. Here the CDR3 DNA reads TGTGCCAGCAGTTTCAGGGACTATGGCTACACCTTC.